These 31 T cell receptor beta chains share one sample of origin, sequenced in a study of shared clonotypes between healthy human individuals. Only in-frame clones appear in the TCRdb table, and some are missing; sequencing was by immunoSEQ multiplex PCR. The data contain roughly 320,000 clones, roughly 84% of them seen just once; the ten biggest clones take up about 16%. The sample was memory CD8+ T cells sorted from blood. Specified subset: CD45RO+ cells pooled with CCR7-negative TemRA cells. The receptors originated from a young man in good health.

This rearrangement joins TRBV9 to TRBJ2-1, with 14 bases identical to TRBD2. Germline V gene lookup returns CDR1 SGDLS and CDR2 YYNGEE. The CDR3 has 18 amino acids. V lost 3 bases and J lost 4; bases outside the gene matches: 9. This CDR3 reads CASSGPGLAGDLYNEQFF. CDR3 sequence (DNA): TGTGCCAGCAGCGGGCCGGGACTAGCGGGGGACCTTTACAATGAGCAGTTCTTC.

Only a few counts were recorded for this clone. The CDR3 nucleotides read TGCGCCAGCAGTCTCACCGAAACGGGCGAGCAGTACTTC. It codes for CASSLTETGEQYF. J is TRBJ2-7 and V is TRBV10-1; no clear D. There are 13 residues in the CDR3. V dropped 5 bases and J dropped 6 bases, with 14 bases sitting between them. CDR1 is WNHNN, CDR2 SYGVQD, per germline (reference sequence).

V usage is TRBV4-1 and J usage is TRBJ2-2; no definite D call. CDR1 MGHRA and CDR2 YSYEKL come from the germline V gene. Trimming shortened V by 1 base and J by 4 bases, and 10 bases separated the two germline ends. This CDR3 is built from 15 residues. CDR3 DNA sequence: TGCGCCAGCAGCCAAGGGCCTTCTCTCACCGGGGAGCTGTTTTTT. Amino acids: CASSQGPSLTGELFF.

This chain links TRBV5-6 with TRBJ2-7, with TRBD2 identical over 8 bases. This CDR3 spans 13 amino acids. J gave up 5 bases and V 5 bases, and 6 bases lay outside the gene matches. The germline CDR1 and CDR2 sequences are SGHDT and YYEEEE. CDR3 sequence (DNA): TGTGCCAGCAGTGTAGCGGGAACCGACGAGCAGTACTTC. Translation: CASSVAGTDEQYF.

The chain employs TRBV2 and TRBJ1-2; 10 bases match TRBD1. The germline gives CDR1 SNHLY, CDR2 FYNNEI. This CDR3 has 15 amino acids. V shed 4 bases and J 4 bases; nucleotides not matched to a gene: 6. The CDR3 loop is CASSAPGQGVYGYTF. As DNA, the CDR3 is TGTGCCAGCAGTGCTCCTGGACAGGGGGTCTATGGCTACACCTTC. The complete variable domain, with remaining parts taken from reference TRBV2 and TRBJ1-2, reads EPEVTQTPSHQVTQMGQEVILRCVPISNHLYFYWYRQILGQKVEFLVSFYNNEISEKSEIFDDQFSVERPDGSNFTLKIRSTKLEDSAMYFCASSAPGQGVYGYTFGSGTRLTVV.

The chain has TRBV4-1 and TRBJ2-7; TRBD1 matches 11 bases. Germline assignment: CDR1 MGHRA and CDR2 YSYEKL. The CDR3 is 14 amino acids. V lost 9 bases, J lost 7 bases, and 11 bases stayed unmatched. The CDR3: CASSPGQGGGEQYF. The CDR3 region has the DNA TGCGCCAGTTCTCCGGGACAGGGGGGAGGAGAGCAGTACTTC.

Comment on this clone: Other DNA sequences of this sample code for an identical CDR3. The rearrangement joins TRBV4-1 to TRBJ2-7; D is possibly TRBD2 (6 bases). V dropped 1 base and J dropped 6 bases, with 10 bases sitting between them. The germline CDR1 and CDR2 sequences are MGHRA and YSYEKL. The CDR3 consists of 13 residues. Here the CDR3 reads CASSQVGGSEQYF. CDR3 nucleotides: TGCGCCAGCAGCCAAGTCGGGGGTAGCGAGCAGTACTTC.

The J gene is TRBJ2-5, the V gene TRBV7-9; TRBD2 agrees at 8 bases. This CDR3 has 16 residues. Trimming at V came to 1 base and at J to 7 bases, leaving 11 bases not matched to a gene. The germline gives CDR1 SEHNR, CDR2 FQNEAQ (reference sequence). CDR3 DNA: TGTGCCAGCAGCTTAGGGACTAGCAGCCCCTCTTGGACCCAGTACTTC. It codes for CASSLGTSSPSWTQYF.

The V call is TRBV11-2, the J call TRBJ2-2; 8 positions match TRBD1. There are 16 residues in the CDR3. V lost 3 bases and J lost 3; bases outside the gene matches: 6. Germline CDR1 reads SGHAT; CDR2 reads FQNNGV. The CDR3 here is CASSFAPGGDTGELFF. DNA of the CDR3: TGTGCCAGCAGCTTCGCACCAGGGGGCGACACCGGGGAGCTGTTTTTT. The full variable domain, its missing parts supplied by reference TRBV11-2 and TRBJ2-2, is EAGVAQSPRYKIIEKRQSVAFWCNPISGHATLYWYQQILGQGPKLLIQFQNNGVVDDSQLPKDRFSAERLKGVDSTLKIQPAKLEDSAVYLCASSFAPGGDTGELFFGEGSRLTVL.

This clone has more than one count but fewer than ten. The chain has TRBV6-5 and TRBJ1-2; 7 bases map to TRBD1. The CDR3 has 14 amino acids. Trimming removed 2 bases from V and 3 bases from J; junction bases left unmatched: 3. The germline V gene encodes CDR1 MNHEY and CDR2 SVGAGI. The CDR3 region has the DNA TGTGCCAGCAGTTACCAGGGGGGCTACTATGGCTACACCTTC. This gives the protein CASSYQGGYYGYTF.

The genes are TRBV5-1 and TRBJ2-7, with 11 bases that match TRBD2. The CDR3 is 19 residues long. The germline V gene encodes CDR1 SGHRS and CDR2 YFSETQ. V lost 3 bases and J lost 2; bases outside the gene matches: 16. In DNA, the CDR3 is TGCGCCAGCAGCTCCGCCGGTAACATGAGACTAGCGGGACCCTACGAGCAGTACTTC. Encoded protein: CASSSAGNMRLAGPYEQYF. Full variable domain (rest looked up from reference TRBV5-1 and TRBJ2-7): KAGVTQTPRYLIKTRGQQVTLSCSPISGHRSVSWYQQTPGQGLQFLFEYFSETQRNKGNFPGRFSGRQFSNSRSEMNVSTLELGDSALYLCASSSAGNMRLAGPYEQYFGPGTRLTVT.

This clone turned up a few times. The chain links TRBV30 to TRBJ2-7; TRBD2 is a possible D gene (5 bases). Per the germline V gene, CDR1 is GTSNPN and CDR2 is SVGIG (reference sequence). The CDR3 runs 14 residues. Trimming cost V 2 bases and J 2 bases, with 13 bases left between them. The CDR3, as DNA: TGTGCCTGGAGTTTAGCGTCCGGGGCCTACGAGCAGTACTTC. This codes for CAWSLASGAYEQYF.

This clone was detected once. This chain links TRBV6-1 with TRBJ2-7; 7 bases map to TRBD1. This CDR3 has 15 residues. CDR1 MNHNS and CDR2 SASEGT come from the germline V gene. With 1 base clipped from V and 2 bases from J, the junction kept 5 bases outside the gene matches. The DNA of the CDR3 is TGTGCCAGCAGTGAAGGGACAGGCAGAACCTACGAGCAGTACTTC. Residues: CASSEGTGRTYEQYF.

Here the CDR3 reads CASSQDYVDTQYF. The CDR3 nucleotides read TGTGCCAGCAGCCAAGACTACGTGGATACGCAGTATTTT. The chain joins TRBV14 to TRBJ2-3, with D uncertain. The V end was cut by 0 bases, the J end by 6 bases, with 7 bases between. CDR3 size: 13 residues. Germline V lookup: CDR1 SGHDN, CDR2 FVKESK.

This clone occurred many times. V and J are TRBV6-1 and TRBJ1-2, with TRBD1 as a possible D gene (5 bases). The V and J ends lost 0 bases and 5 bases respectively, with 10 bases between them. Germline loops: CDR1 MNHNS, CDR2 SASEGT. The CDR3 spans 14 residues. The CDR3 region is CASSEARGRYGYTF. The CDR3 bases are TGTGCCAGCAGTGAAGCGCGGGGCCGATATGGCTACACCTTC.

The chain recombines TRBV4-1 with TRBJ1-5, with TRBD1 identical over 8 bases. The CDR3 loop spans 17 amino acids. Germline V CDR1 and CDR2: MGHRA, YSYEKL. The trim removed 3 bases at V and 7 bases at J, leaving 14 bases unmatched. The CDR3 nucleotides are TGCGCCAGCAGCCAGGACACGGTACGACAGGGGCGGCAGCCCCAGCATTTT. Amino acid sequence: CASSQDTVRQGRQPQHF.

CDR3 sequence reads: CASSLDPQFEQYF. The CDR3, as DNA: TGTGCCAGCAGCTTAGATCCACAGTTCGAGCAGTACTTC. This chain uses TRBV11-2 with TRBJ2-7; D gene uncertain. This CDR3 comprises 13 residues. V lost 0 bases, J lost 6 bases, and 9 bases lay in between. CDR1 is SGHAT and CDR2 is FQNNGV in the germline V gene. The variable domain in full, completed from reference TRBV11-2 and TRBJ2-7, reads EAGVAQSPRYKIIEKRQSVAFWCNPISGHATLYWYQQILGQGPKLLIQFQNNGVVDDSQLPKDRFSAERLKGVDSTLKIQPAKLEDSAVYLCASSLDPQFEQYFGPGTRLTVT.

The rearrangement uses TRBV4-2 and TRBJ2-7; 8 bases agree with TRBD2. V lost 4 bases and J lost 2; bases outside the gene matches: 13. The CDR3 is 17 amino acids. The germline gives CDR1 LGHNA, CDR2 YNFKEQ. CDR3 amino acids: CASSLTGGGGFPYEQYF. The CDR3 nucleotides read TGTGCCAGCAGCCTCACCGGGGGGGGAGGTTTTCCCTACGAGCAGTACTTC.

This chain links TRBV9 with TRBJ2-2, with 7 bases lining up with TRBD1. Germline loops: CDR1 SGDLS, CDR2 YYNGEE. CDR3 size: 16 residues. V was clipped by 4 bases and J by 2 bases; unmatched bases: 8. CDR3 sequence (DNA): TGTGCCAGCAGCTCCGGGACAGATCCCAACACCGGGGAGCTGTTTTTT. It is translated as CASSSGTDPNTGELFF.

This clone was recorded at least ten times. The V and J genes are TRBV11-2 and TRBJ2-7; 7 nucleotides align to TRBD1. Losses at the gene ends were 1 base for V and 3 bases for J; bases not matched to a gene: 9. There are 16 residues in the CDR3. Per the germline V gene, CDR1 is SGHAT and CDR2 is FQNNGV. DNA of the CDR3: TGTGCCAGCAGCTTAGGGGGACAGTTACTTCTCTACGAGCAGTACTTC. This codes for CASSLGGQLLLYEQYF.

V usage is TRBV6-1 and J usage is TRBJ2-3, with TRBD1 matching 8 bases. J lost 3 bases, V lost 2 bases, and 7 bases had no gene match. Germline V gives CDR1 MNHNS, CDR2 SASEGT. The CDR3 consists of 16 residues. The CDR3 sequence is CASSEYGQGATDTQYF. CDR3 DNA sequence: TGTGCCAGCAGTGAATATGGACAGGGAGCGACAGATACGCAGTATTTT.

The chain links TRBV9 to TRBJ1-2; D is unresolved. V lost 4 bases and J 5 bases, leaving 15 bases between the germline ends. This CDR3 spans 14 amino acids. Germline V lookup: CDR1 SGDLS, CDR2 YYNGEE. The CDR3 here is CASSPDFIAYGYTF. DNA of the CDR3: TGTGCCAGCAGCCCGGACTTCATAGCGTATGGCTACACCTTC.

The genes are TRBV18 and TRBJ2-7, with 7 bases aligning to TRBD1. J lost 1 base, V lost 5 bases, and 2 bases had no gene match. Germline lookup yields CDR1 KGHSH and CDR2 LQKENI. The CDR3 has 13 residues. CDR3 sequence reads: CASSFRGSYEQYF. The DNA for the CDR3 is TGTGCCAGCTCATTCAGGGGGTCCTACGAGCAGTACTTC.

This chain links TRBV7-2 with TRBJ2-2; the D gene is possibly TRBD1 (5 bases). The V gene's germline CDR1 is SGHTA and CDR2 FQGNSA. This CDR3 is built from 15 residues. The germline V and J ends were trimmed by 6 bases and 4 bases, with 15 bases remaining between them. The CDR3 DNA sequence: TGTGCCAGCAGTCGAACAGGAAGACTCACCGGGGAGCTGTTTTTT. Amino acid sequence: CASSRTGRLTGELFF.

A remark on this clone: Distinct nucleotide sequences in the sample also encode this CDR3. This chain uses TRBV6-5 with TRBJ2-5; unclear D gene. The CDR3 consists of 11 residues. Germline V CDR1 and CDR2: MNHEY, SVGAGI. Trimming removed 3 bases from V and 5 bases from J, with 4 bases in between. The chain's CDR3 is CASSYGETQYF. The CDR3, as DNA: TGTGCCAGCAGTTATGGGGAGACCCAGTACTTC.

The chain uses TRBV4-1 and TRBJ1-3; D is ambiguous. From germline, CDR1 is MGHRA and CDR2 YSYEKL. The CDR3 covers 16 residues. V gave up 3 bases and J gave up 0 bases, with 12 bases separating them. CDR3 sequence: CASSQTRGYSGNTIYF. The CDR3 nucleotides are TGCGCCAGCAGCCAGACAAGAGGATACTCTGGAAACACCATATATTTT.

This chain joins TRBV13 and TRBJ1-4; 9 nucleotides line up with TRBD1. Germline CDR1 reads PRHDT; CDR2 reads FYEKMQ (reference sequence). With V trimmed by 5 bases and J by 8 bases, 3 bases remained unmatched. The length of the CDR3 is 13 residues. CDR3 sequence reads: CASSPGQGEKLFF. CDR3 coding DNA: TGTGCCAGCAGCCCCGGACAGGGGGAAAAACTGTTTTTT.

This clone has a count of ten or more. V gene TRBV30 combines with J gene TRBJ1-2; 8 bases match TRBD1. Trimming at V came to 2 bases and at J to 4 bases, leaving 12 bases not matched to a gene. This CDR3 has 16 amino acids. Germline CDR1 GTSNPN, CDR2 SVGIG (reference sequence). The CDR3, as DNA: TGTGCCTGGAGTCCACCAAGGAGACAGGGGATCTATGGCTACACCTTC. Encoded protein: CAWSPPRRQGIYGYTF.

As concerns this clone: This could be a read error, since a much larger clone is one nucleotide away. This chain links TRBV7-9 with TRBJ2-7; D is ambiguous. V shed 5 bases and J shed 3 bases, with 5 bases lying between them. Germline V gene sequence: CDR1 SEHNR, CDR2 FQNEAQ (reference sequence). The CDR3 is 11 residues long. CDR3 loop: CASSPNYEQYF. For the CDR3, the DNA is TGTGCCAGCAGCCCCAACTACGAGCAGTACTTC.

V is TRBV7-9 and J is TRBJ2-7; no reliable D call. The germline CDR1 and CDR2 sequences are SEHNR and FQNEAQ (reference sequence). The ends were cut back, 1 base at V and 0 bases at J, with 13 bases in the middle. The CDR3 is made up of 16 amino acids. The CDR3 DNA sequence: TGTGCCAGCAGCTTAGGAGGAGAGACCCGCTCCTACGAGCAGTACTTC. It encodes CASSLGGETRSYEQYF.

The V gene is TRBV10-2, the J gene TRBJ1-2; 7 positions match TRBD1. After removal of 6 bases from V and 6 bases from J, the junction contained 25 bases not matched to a gene. This CDR3 region has 19 residues. Germline loops: CDR1 WSHSY, CDR2 SAAADI. Written as DNA, the CDR3 is TGCGCCAGCAGGCTACTGCTCCTTTACGACAGGGCAATTTGGAATGGCTACACCTTC. It yields the protein CASRLLLLYDRAIWNGYTF.